The clone carrying this T cell receptor beta chain was seen only a few times. Antigen unknown. Specified time point: healthy volunteer bleed at 6 weeks. Researchers extracted total RNA from unfractionated whole blood. Germline V gene data show CDR1 as MGHDK and CDR2 as SYGVNS. The V gene end was trimmed by 2 bases and the J gene end by 5 bases; junction bases not matched to a gene: 8. The CDR3 extends over 17 amino acids. The library tagged individual cDNA molecules with unique molecular identifiers. TCRdb itself ran the RACE reads through MiXCR, one entry per CDR3 protein. The profile shows 44,000 or so distinct CDR3 sequences, about 4% of them singletons. The data originate from a study of human T cells and chemical hapten exposure. Study-wide background: Slight volume differences across pooled libraries mainly accounted for varying per-sample TCR yields.

Broader study findings: Sensitizing with DPC caused no change in TCRs above 1 in 1000 frequency.

Sequencing used whole blood. The sequence came from a human donor in good health. Some clones in this sample may be carry-over from other donors' samples. This chain links TRBV25-1 with TRBJ2-1, with TRBD2 matching over 11 bases. The DNA for the CDR3 is TGTGCCAGCAGTGAAGCTCCCGGGACTAGCGGCAACAATGAGCAGTTCTTC. Protein sequence: CASSEAPGTSGNNEQFF.